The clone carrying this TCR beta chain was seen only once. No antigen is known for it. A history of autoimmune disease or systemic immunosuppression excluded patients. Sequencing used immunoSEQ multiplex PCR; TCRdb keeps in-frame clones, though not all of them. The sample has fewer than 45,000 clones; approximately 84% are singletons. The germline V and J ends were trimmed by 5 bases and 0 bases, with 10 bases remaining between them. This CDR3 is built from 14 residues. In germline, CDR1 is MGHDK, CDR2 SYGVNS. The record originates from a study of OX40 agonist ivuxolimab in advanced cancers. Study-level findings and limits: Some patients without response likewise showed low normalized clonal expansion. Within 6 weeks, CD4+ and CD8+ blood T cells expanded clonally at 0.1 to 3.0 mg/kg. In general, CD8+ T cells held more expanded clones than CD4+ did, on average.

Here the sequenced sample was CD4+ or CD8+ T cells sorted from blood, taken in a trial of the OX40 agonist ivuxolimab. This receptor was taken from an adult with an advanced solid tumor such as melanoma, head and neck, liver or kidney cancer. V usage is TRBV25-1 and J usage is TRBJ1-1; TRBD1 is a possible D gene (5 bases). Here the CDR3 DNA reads TGTGCCAGCAGTTCACAGGACATGAACACTGAAGCTTTCTTT. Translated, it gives CASSSQDMNTEAFF.